This entry concerns a single T cell receptor (beta chain). This specimen comes from a study of blood T cell repertoires in COVID-19. CDR1 and CDR2 from the germline V gene are LNHDA and SQIVND (reference sequence). This CDR3 is built from 17 residues. The V and J ends lost 6 bases and 6 bases respectively, with 23 bases between them. Sequencing was performed with immunoSEQ multiplex PCR; in TCRdb, only in-frame clones are kept and a portion is missing. The profile shows fewer than 200,000 clones, 75% to 90% of them singletons. The origin of this receptor is a woman aged 60-75 years with acute or convalescent COVID-19. Sequenced material: peripheral blood. The rearrangement joins TRBV19 to TRBJ1-4; TRBD1 might be the D (6 bases). CDR3 protein: CASSLKGWGPEDEKLFF. The CDR3 bases are TGTGCCAGTAGCCTGAAGGGTTGGGGGCCGGAGGATGAAAAACTGTTTTTT.